This T cell receptor beta chain comes out of a study of CD8 T cells in Susac syndrome. The germline V gene has CDR1 KGHSH and CDR2 LQKENI. Trimming pared 2 bases from V and 6 bases from J, leaving 11 bases between. The CDR3 spans 13 residues. The T cells that were sequenced for TCR beta were CD8+ and CD4+ cells from blood. The control group consisted of healthy donors matched for age and sex. Through negative isolation, CD4+ and CD8+ T cells were obtained, while TEMRA cells were enriched using FACS. An amount of RNA that ranged from 0.5 to 1 ug was reverse transcribed with random hexamers. TCR beta CDR3 was amplified by immunoSEQ covering 54 Vbeta and 13 Jbeta. Using its own MiXCR run on the immunoSEQ multiplex PCR reads, TCRdb lists one record per CDR3 protein. The data contain more than 100,000 distinct CDR3 sequences, about 95% of them singletons.

Sequenced input: CD4+ T cells from PBMCs. V usage is TRBV18 and J usage is TRBJ2-7, with D maybe TRBD1 (5 bases). The TCR originated in a human donor in good health. Written as DNA, the CDR3 is TGTGCCAGCTCACCAAAACCAGGGCCCGAGCAGTACTTC. Translated, it gives CASSPKPGPEQYF.